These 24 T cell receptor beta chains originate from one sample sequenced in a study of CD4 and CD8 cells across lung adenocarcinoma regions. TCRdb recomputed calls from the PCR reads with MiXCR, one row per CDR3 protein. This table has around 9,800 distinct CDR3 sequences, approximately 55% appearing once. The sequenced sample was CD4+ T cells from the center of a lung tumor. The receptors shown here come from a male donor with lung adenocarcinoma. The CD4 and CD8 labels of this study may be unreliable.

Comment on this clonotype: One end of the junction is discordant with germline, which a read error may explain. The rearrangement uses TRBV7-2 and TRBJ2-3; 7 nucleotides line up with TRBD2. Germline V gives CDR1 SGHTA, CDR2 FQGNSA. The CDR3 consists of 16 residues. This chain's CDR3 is CASRLSGPGGKNTQYF. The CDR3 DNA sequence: TGTGCCAGCCGCCTCTCGGGGCCGGGAGGCAAAAATACTCAGTATTTC.

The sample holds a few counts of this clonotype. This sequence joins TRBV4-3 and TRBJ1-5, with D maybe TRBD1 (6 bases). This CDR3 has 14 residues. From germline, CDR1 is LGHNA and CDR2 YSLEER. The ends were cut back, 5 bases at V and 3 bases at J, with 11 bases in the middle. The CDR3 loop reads CASSSGQHNQPQHF. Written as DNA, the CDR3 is TGCGCCAGCAGCTCCGGACAGCACAATCAGCCCCAGCATTTT.

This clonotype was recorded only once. The CDR3 nucleotides are TGTGCCAGCAGTGTAGCGTTCTCAAACTACGAGCAGTACTTC. Encoded protein: CASSVAFSNYEQYF. This chain links TRBV27 with TRBJ2-5, with D maybe TRBD2 (5 bases). The tail of the sequence fits TRBJ2-7 better, so the J call may be wrong. Germline CDR1 MNHEY, CDR2 SMNVEV (reference sequence). The CDR3 is made up of 14 amino acids.

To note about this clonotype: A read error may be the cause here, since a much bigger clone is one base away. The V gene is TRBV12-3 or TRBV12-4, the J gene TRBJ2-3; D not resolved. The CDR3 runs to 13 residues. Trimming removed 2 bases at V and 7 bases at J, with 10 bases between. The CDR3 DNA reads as TGTGCCAGCAGTTTAAAGCACCTAAATACGCAGTATTTT. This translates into CASSLKHLNTQYF.

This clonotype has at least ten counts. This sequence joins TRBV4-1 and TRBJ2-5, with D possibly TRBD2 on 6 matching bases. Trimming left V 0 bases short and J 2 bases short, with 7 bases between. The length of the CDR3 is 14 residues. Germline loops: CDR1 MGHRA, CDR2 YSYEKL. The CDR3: CASSQDGLQETQYF. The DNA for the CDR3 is TGCGCCAGCAGCCAAGACGGACTACAAGAGACCCAGTACTTC.

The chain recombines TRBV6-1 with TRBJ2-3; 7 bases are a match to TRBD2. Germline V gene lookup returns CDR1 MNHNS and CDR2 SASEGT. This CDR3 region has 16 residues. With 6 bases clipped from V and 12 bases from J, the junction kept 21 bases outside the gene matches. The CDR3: CASSGTGGRPKDIQYF. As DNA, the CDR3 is TGTGCCAGCAGCGGGACGGGCGGGAGACCCAAAGATATTCAGTATTTT.

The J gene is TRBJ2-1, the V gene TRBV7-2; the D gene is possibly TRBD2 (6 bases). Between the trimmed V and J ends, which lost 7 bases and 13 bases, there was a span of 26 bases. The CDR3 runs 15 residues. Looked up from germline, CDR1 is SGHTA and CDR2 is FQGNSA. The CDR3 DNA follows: TGTGCCAGCACCACTTCGCGGGACTCCCAAGAGACCCAGTTCTTC. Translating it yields CASTTSRDSQETQFF.

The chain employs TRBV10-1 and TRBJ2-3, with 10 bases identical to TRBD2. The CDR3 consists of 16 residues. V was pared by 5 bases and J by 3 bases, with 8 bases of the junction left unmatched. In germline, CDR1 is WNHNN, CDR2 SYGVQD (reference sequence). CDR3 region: CASSPWVAGGTDTQYF. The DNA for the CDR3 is TGCGCCAGCAGTCCTTGGGTAGCGGGAGGTACAGATACGCAGTATTTT.

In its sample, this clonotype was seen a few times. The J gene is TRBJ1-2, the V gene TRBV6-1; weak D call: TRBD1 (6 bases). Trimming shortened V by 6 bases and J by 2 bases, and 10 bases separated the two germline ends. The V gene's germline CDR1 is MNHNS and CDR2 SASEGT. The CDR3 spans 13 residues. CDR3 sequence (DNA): TGTGCCAGCAGCCGGGACATAAACTATGGCTACACCTTC. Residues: CASSRDINYGYTF.

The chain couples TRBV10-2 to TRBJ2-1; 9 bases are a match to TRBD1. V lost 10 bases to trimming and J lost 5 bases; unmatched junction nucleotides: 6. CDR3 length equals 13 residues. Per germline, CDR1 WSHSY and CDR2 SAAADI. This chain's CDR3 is CAIRTGADNEQFF. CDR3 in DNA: TGCGCCATCAGGACAGGGGCGGACAATGAGCAGTTCTTC.

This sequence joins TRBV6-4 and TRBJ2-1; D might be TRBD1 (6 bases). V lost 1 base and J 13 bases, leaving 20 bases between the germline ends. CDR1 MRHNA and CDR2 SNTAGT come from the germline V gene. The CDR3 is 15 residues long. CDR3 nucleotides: TGTGCCAGCAGTGACTATGGACAGTCCCAAGAGACCCAGTTCTTC. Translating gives CASSDYGQSQETQFF.

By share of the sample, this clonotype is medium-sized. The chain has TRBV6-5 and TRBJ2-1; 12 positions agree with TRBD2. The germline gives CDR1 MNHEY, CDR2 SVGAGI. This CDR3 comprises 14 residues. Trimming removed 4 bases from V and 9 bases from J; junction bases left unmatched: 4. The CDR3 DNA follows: TGTGCCAGCAGTTCTAGCGGGAGGGCCCCTGAGCAGTTCTTC. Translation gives CASSSSGRAPEQFF.

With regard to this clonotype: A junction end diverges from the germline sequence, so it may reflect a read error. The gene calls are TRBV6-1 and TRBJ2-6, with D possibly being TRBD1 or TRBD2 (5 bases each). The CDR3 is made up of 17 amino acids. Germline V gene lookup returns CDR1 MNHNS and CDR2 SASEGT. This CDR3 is CASRAGDGTSGANVLSF. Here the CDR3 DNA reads TGTGCCAGCAGGGCCGGAGACGGGACCTCTGGGGCCAACGTGCTGTCTTTC.

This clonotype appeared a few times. CDR3 DNA sequence: TGTGCCAGCAGTCGAGGGGGGAGCGGGAGGGCCACCTACGAGCAGTACTTC. Translated, it gives CASSRGGSGRATYEQYF. The chain has TRBV11-2 and TRBJ2-7; 10 bases align to TRBD2. Germline V gives CDR1 SGHAT, CDR2 FQNNGV. J gave up 2 bases and V 6 bases, and 13 bases lay outside the gene matches. The CDR3 runs 17 residues.

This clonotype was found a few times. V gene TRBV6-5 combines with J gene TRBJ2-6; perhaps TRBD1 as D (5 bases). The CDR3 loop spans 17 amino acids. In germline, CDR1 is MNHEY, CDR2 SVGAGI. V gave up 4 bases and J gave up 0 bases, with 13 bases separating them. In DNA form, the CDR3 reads TGTGCCAGCAGTTCGCGGACACTCTACTCTGGGGCCAACGTCCTGACTTTC. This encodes CASSSRTLYSGANVLTF.

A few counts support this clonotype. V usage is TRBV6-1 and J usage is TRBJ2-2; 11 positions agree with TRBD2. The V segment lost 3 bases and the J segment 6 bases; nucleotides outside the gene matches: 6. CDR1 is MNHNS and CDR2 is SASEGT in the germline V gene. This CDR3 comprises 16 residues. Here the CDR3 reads CASSDSGRAEAGELFF. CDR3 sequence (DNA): TGTGCCAGCAGTGATAGCGGGAGGGCCGAAGCCGGGGAGCTGTTTTTT.

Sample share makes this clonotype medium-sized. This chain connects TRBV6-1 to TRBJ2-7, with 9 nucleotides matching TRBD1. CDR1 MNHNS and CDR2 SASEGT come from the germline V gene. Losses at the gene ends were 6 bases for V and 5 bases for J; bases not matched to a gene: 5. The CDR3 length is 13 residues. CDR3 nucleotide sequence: TGTGCCAGCAGCCGGACAGGGGTGAACGAGCAGTACTTC. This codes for CASSRTGVNEQYF.

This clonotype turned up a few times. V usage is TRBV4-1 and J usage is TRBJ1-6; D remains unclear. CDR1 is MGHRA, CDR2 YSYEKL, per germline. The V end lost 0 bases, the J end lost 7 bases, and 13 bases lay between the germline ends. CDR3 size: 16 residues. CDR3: CASSQDIDLSNSPLHF. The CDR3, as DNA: TGCGCCAGCAGCCAAGATATCGACCTTTCCAATTCACCCCTCCACTTT.

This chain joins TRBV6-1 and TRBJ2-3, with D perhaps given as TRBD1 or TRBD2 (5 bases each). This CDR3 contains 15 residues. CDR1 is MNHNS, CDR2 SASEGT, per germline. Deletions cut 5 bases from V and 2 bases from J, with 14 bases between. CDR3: CASSPGPVYTDTQYF. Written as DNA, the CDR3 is TGTGCCAGCAGTCCGGGACCGGTATACACAGATACGCAGTATTTT.

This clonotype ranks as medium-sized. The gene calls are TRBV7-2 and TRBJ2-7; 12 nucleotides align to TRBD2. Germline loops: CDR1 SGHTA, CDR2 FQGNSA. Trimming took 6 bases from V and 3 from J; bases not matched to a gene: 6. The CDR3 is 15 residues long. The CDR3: CASRPPSGGVYEQYF. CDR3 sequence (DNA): TGTGCCAGCAGGCCCCCTAGCGGGGGGGTCTACGAGCAGTACTTC.

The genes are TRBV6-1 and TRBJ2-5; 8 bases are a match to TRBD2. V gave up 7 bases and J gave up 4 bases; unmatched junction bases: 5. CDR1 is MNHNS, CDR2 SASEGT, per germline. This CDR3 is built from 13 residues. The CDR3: CASKISGTETQYF. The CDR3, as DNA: TGTGCCAGCAAGATTAGCGGGACAGAGACCCAGTACTTC.

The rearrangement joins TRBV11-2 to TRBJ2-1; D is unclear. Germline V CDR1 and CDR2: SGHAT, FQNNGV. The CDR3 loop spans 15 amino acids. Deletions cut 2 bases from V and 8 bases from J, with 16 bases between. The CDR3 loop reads CASSLSRLLVHEQFF. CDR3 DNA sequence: TGTGCCAGCAGCTTAAGTCGGCTATTGGTCCATGAGCAGTTCTTC.

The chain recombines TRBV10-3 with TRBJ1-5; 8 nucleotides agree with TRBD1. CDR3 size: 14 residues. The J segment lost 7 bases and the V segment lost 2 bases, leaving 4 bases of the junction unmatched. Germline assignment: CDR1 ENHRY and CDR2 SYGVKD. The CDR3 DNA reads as TGTGCCATCAGTGAGGCAGGGGGCCGCCAGCCCCAGCATTTT. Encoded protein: CAISEAGGRQPQHF.

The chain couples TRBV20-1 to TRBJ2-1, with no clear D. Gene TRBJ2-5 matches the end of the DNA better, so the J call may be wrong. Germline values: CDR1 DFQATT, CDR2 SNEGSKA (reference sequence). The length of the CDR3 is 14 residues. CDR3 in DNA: TGCAGTGCTAGCGCCAGTGCTTTCCAAGAGACCCAGTACTTC. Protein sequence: CSASASAFQETQYF.